This T cell receptor (beta chain) was recorded in a study of blood T cell repertoires in COVID-19. There are 15 residues in the CDR3. The trim removed 1 base at V and 5 bases at J, leaving 4 bases unmatched. From germline, CDR1 is SGHAT and CDR2 FQNNGV. Assay: immunoSEQ multiplex PCR; the TCRdb copy retains only in-frame clones and omits some. This table holds about 120,000 clones, 87% found once. The sample comprised peripheral blood. This TCR came from a woman aged 45 to 65 with acute or convalescent COVID-19. The chain couples TRBV11-2 to TRBJ2-2; the match to TRBD2 covers 7 bases. CDR3 nucleotides: TGTGCCAGCAGCTTAGGACTAGCAGCAACCGGGGAGCTGTTTTTT. This codes for CASSLGLAATGELFF.